These 15 T cell receptor beta chains share one sample of origin, sequenced in a study of cytomegalovirus exposure and HLA in healthy donors. 13 Jbeta primers and 60 Vbeta primers were used for the PCR. Libraries were prepared by immunoSEQ multiplex PCR; TCRdb keeps only in-frame clonotypes and omits some of them. In the table there are around 120,000 clones, roughly 72% of which are singletons. The sample comprised PBMCs. The origin of the receptors is a woman aged 45-59 years in good health and CMV-seropositive.

This rearrangement joins TRBV9 to TRBJ1-2, with D maybe TRBD1 (6 bases). The germline CDR1 and CDR2 sequences are SGDLS and YYNGEE. V was trimmed by 4 bases and J by 4 bases, leaving 14 bases between them. This CDR3 spans 14 amino acids. The CDR3 DNA reads TGTGCCAGCAGCTTCGGGACAACCCGCTATGGCTACACCTTC. Encoded protein: CASSFGTTRYGYTF.

This chain links TRBV4-2 with TRBJ2-7, with TRBD2 as a possible D gene (6 bases). Germline CDR1 is LGHNA and CDR2 is YNFKEQ. The CDR3 length is 18 residues. The V and J ends lost 1 base and 2 bases respectively, with 21 bases between them. The CDR3, as DNA: TGTGCCAGCAGCCAAGGAATTGTTCGCGGGACTTCACCCTACGAGCAGTACTTC. Translation: CASSQGIVRGTSPYEQYF.

This clone was picked up a small number of times. The rearrangement uses TRBV5-5 and TRBJ2-3, with 7 bases matching TRBD1. CDR3 length: 13 residues. Germline CDR1 reads SGHKS; CDR2 reads YYEKEE (reference sequence). V was pared by 7 bases and J by 2 bases, with 4 bases of the junction left unmatched. The CDR3 DNA sequence: TGTGCCAGCTGGGACAGACTCACAGATACGCAGTATTTT. Translated: CASWDRLTDTQYF. The full variable domain, in which reference TRBV5-5 and TRBJ2-3 provide the parts outside the CDR3, is DAGVTQSPTHLIKTRGQQVTLRCSPISGHKSVSWYQQVLGQGPQFIFQYYEKEERGRGNFPDRFSARQFPNYSSELNVNALLLGDSALYLCASWDRLTDTQYFGPGTRLTVL.

The gene calls are TRBV14 and TRBJ2-6; D is uncertain. This CDR3 contains 16 residues. V was clipped by 3 bases and J by 3 bases, with 12 bases between them. Per the germline V gene, CDR1 is SGHDN and CDR2 is FVKESK. DNA of the CDR3: TGTGCCAGCAGCCAGACTGGGTCAAGTGGGGCCAACGTCCTGACTTTC. This sequence encodes CASSQTGSSGANVLTF.

The chain employs TRBV28 and TRBJ1-2; no reliable D call. The CDR3 totals 13 residues. The ends were cut back, 5 bases at V and 1 base at J, with 8 bases in the middle. The germline CDR1 and CDR2 sequences are MDHEN and SYDVKM. This CDR3 reads CASSEQNNYGYTF. The CDR3 DNA reads TGTGCCAGCAGTGAACAGAATAACTATGGCTACACCTTC.

The table lists this clone with a count of one. The J gene is TRBJ2-1, the V gene TRBV7-2; tentatively, D is TRBD2 (5 bases). CDR3 size: 13 residues. From germline, CDR1 is SGHTA and CDR2 FQGNSA. V was cut by 3 bases and J by 6 bases, with 9 bases left in between. The CDR3 region has the DNA TGTGCCAGCAGCTTTTATACTAGCAATGAGCAGTTCTTC. As protein: CASSFYTSNEQFF. Filled out from reference TRBV7-2 and TRBJ2-1, the complete variable domain reads GAGVSQSPSNKVTEKGKDVELRCDPISGHTALYWYRQSLGQGLEFLIYFQGNSAPDKSGLPSDRFSAERTGGSVSTLTIQRTQQEDSAVYLCASSFYTSNEQFFGPGTRLTVL.

The chain employs TRBV5-4 and TRBJ1-4; D gene uncertain. V gave up 5 bases and J gave up 6 bases, with 11 bases separating them. The germline V gene has CDR1 SGHNT and CDR2 YYREEE (reference sequence). The CDR3 sequence is 13 residues long. The CDR3 sequence is CASRAQLDEKLFF. The CDR3 DNA is TGTGCCAGCAGAGCACAGTTGGATGAAAAACTGTTTTTT.

This chain links TRBV7-9 with TRBJ1-2, with 7 bases fitting TRBD1. The CDR3 totals 15 residues. The junction had 6 bases not matched to a gene; V was cut back by 1 base and J by 4 bases. The germline V gene has CDR1 SEHNR and CDR2 FQNEAQ (reference sequence). The CDR3 loop is CASSLGGSGGYGYTF. CDR3 nucleotide sequence: TGTGCCAGCAGCTTAGGTGGATCAGGGGGCTATGGCTACACCTTC.

The chain couples TRBV4-3 to TRBJ2-1, with TRBD1 identical over 7 bases. Germline CDR1 and CDR2: LGHNA and YSLEER. The CDR3 contains 17 residues. V gave up 3 bases and J gave up 3 bases; unmatched junction bases: 11. The CDR3 sequence is CASSQADRPKDYNEQFF. CDR3 DNA sequence: TGCGCCAGCAGCCAGGCGGACAGGCCGAAAGACTACAATGAGCAGTTCTTC.

V gene TRBV7-6 combines with J gene TRBJ2-3; 9 nucleotides match TRBD1. The CDR3 is 16 amino acids. The J segment lost 5 bases and the V segment lost 5 bases, leaving 11 bases of the junction unmatched. Germline values: CDR1 SGHVS, CDR2 FNYEAQ. The CDR3 DNA reads as TGTGCCAGCAGCAGTGCCCCGGGACAGGGACAAGATACGCAGTATTTT. As protein: CASSSAPGQGQDTQYF.

The chain has TRBV5-6 and TRBJ1-2; 8 bases align to TRBD1. V lost 6 bases and J lost 5; bases outside the gene matches: 9. There are 14 residues in the CDR3. Germline CDR1 is SGHDT and CDR2 is YYEEEE. CDR3: CASNRDRTGYGYTF. DNA for the CDR3: TGTGCCAGCAACCGAGACCGGACAGGGTATGGCTACACCTTC.

This clone was observed a single time. For the CDR3, the DNA is TGTGCCAGCAGTCCCCTTCAGGGGGGAAGCTCCTACGAGCAGTACTTC. Translated, it gives CASSPLQGGSSYEQYF. The chain is built from TRBV2 and TRBJ2-7, with D maybe TRBD1 (7 bases). The CDR3 contains 16 residues. The V gene lost 5 bases and the J gene lost 0 bases, with 17 bases spanning the gap. Germline V gives CDR1 SNHLY, CDR2 FYNNEI. Full variable domain (missing parts from reference TRBV2 and TRBJ2-7): EPEVTQTPSHQVTQMGQEVILRCVPISNHLYFYWYRQILGQKVEFLVSFYNNEISEKSEIFDDQFSVERPDGSNFTLKIRSTKLEDSAMYFCASSPLQGGSSYEQYFGPGTRLTVT.

There are a few counts of this clone. The V gene is TRBV7-9, the J gene TRBJ1-4, with D perhaps matching TRBD1 (5 bases). V lost 10 bases, J lost 7 bases, and 16 bases lay in between. CDR1 is SEHNR and CDR2 is FQNEAQ in the germline V gene (reference sequence). The CDR3 extends over 13 amino acids. In DNA form, the CDR3 reads TGTGCCACCAAGGTCTCCGGGGGTGAAAAACTGTTTTTT. It codes for CATKVSGGEKLFF. Drawing the rest from reference TRBV7-9 and TRBJ1-4, the complete variable domain is DTGVSQNPRHKITKRGQNVTFRCDPISEHNRLYWYRQTLGQGPEFLTYFQNEAQLEKSRLLSDRFSAERPKGSFSTLEIQRTEQGDSAMYLCATKVSGGEKLFFGSGTQLSVL.

The chain employs TRBV12-5 and TRBJ1-1, with no clear D. Germline loops: CDR1 LGHNT, CDR2 FRNRAP. The CDR3 sequence is 18 residues long. V lost 3 bases to trimming and J lost 0 bases, with 20 bases between them. CDR3 sequence: CASGFGDKTSEMNTEAFF. CDR3 in DNA: TGTGCTAGTGGTTTCGGGGATAAAACCTCCGAGATGAACACTGAAGCTTTCTTT.

The J gene is TRBJ2-3, the V gene TRBV6-1; unclear D gene. Looked up from germline, CDR1 is MNHNS and CDR2 is SASEGT. V dropped 4 bases and J dropped 2 bases, with 4 bases sitting between them. The CDR3 extends over 12 amino acids. The CDR3 sequence is CASSAYTDTQYF. CDR3 bases: TGTGCCAGCAGTGCTTACACAGATACGCAGTATTTT.